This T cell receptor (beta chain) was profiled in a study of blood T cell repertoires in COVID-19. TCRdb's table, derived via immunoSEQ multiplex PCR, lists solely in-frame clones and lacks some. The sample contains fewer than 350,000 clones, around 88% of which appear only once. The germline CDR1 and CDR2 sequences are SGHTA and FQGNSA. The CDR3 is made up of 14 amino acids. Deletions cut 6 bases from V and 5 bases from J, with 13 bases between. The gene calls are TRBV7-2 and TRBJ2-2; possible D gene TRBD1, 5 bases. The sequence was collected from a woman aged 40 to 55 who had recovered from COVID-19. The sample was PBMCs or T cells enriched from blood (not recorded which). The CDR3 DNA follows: TGTGCCAGCAGGCGTGAACCAGGGACCGGGGAGCTGTTTTTT. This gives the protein CASRREPGTGELFF.